This T cell receptor (beta chain) was identified during a study of T cells in tumors after PD-1 blockade. Study-wide background: Treatment was either pembrolizumab 200 mg every 3 weeks or cemiplimab 350 mg every 2 weeks.

Germline loops: CDR1 SGHVS, CDR2 FNYEAQ. This CDR3 contains 11 residues. The V end was cut by 5 bases, the J end by 8 bases, with 7 bases between. This clone was seen only a few times. What it recognizes is unknown. Regarding the study as a whole: Roughly 40% of tumor TCR clonotypes were also found in blood.

TCRdb's copy holds only in-frame clones and misses some; the assay was immunoSEQ multiplex PCR. The profile shows about 47,000 clones, nearly 80% of them singletons. The V call is TRBV7-6, the J call TRBJ1-3, with no clear D. The receptor was isolated from a human donor with basal cell carcinoma. The source material was PBMCs, sampled before anti-PD-1 treatment. In nucleotides, the CDR3 is TGTGCCAGCAGCCGGGAAGACACCATATATTTT. Translating it yields CASSREDTIYF.